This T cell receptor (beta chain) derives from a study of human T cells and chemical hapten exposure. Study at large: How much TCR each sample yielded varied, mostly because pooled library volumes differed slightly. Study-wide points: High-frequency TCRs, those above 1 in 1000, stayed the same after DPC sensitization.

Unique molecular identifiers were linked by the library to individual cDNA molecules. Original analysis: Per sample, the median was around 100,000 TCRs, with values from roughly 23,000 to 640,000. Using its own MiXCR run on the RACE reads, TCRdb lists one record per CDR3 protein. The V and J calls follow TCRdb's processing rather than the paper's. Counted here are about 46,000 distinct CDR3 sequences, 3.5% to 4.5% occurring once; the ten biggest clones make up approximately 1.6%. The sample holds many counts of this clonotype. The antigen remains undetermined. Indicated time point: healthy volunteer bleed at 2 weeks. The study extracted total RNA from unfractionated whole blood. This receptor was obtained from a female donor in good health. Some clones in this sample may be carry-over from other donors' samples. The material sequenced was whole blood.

CDR3 nucleotide sequence: TGTGCCACCAGTGATTCGGGACCGAGAGGTCAGCCCCAGCATTTT. Translating it yields CATSDSGPRGQPQHF. The V gene is TRBV24-1, the J gene TRBJ1-5; the D gene is possibly TRBD1 (5 bases). Germline V gene lookup returns CDR1 KGHDR and CDR2 SFDVKD. The CDR3 sequence is 15 residues long. The V gene lost 2 bases and the J gene lost 6 bases, with 13 bases spanning the gap.